The entry below describes one T cell receptor (beta chain). 13 Jbeta primers and 60 Vbeta primers were used for the PCR. Authors' data handling: An analysis that came later counted around 80 million unique TCR beta chains, 10 million to 11 million shared. Method: immunoSEQ multiplex PCR; TCRdb's copy keeps in-frame clones and lacks some. The DNA gave D and trimming, while V, J and clone size come from that table. The top ten clones hold roughly 4% of a sample with 150,000 to 180,000 clones, roughly 80% of them seen once. The CDR3 is 14 amino acids. CDR1 and CDR2 (germline): MGHDK, SYGVNS. Deletions cut 1 base from V and 3 bases from J, with 8 bases between. This specimen comes from a study of cytomegalovirus exposure and HLA in healthy donors. Study context: Counted in an early data release were roughly 87 million unique TCRs from HLA-typed donors.

Donors had nominal health at sampling but likely had unrecorded immune exposures. The receptor comes from a woman in her 40s in good health and CMV-seronegative. The sequencing input was PBMCs. The chain recombines TRBV25-1 with TRBJ2-3; D might be TRBD1 (6 bases). The CDR3 loop reads CASSEFTGTDTQYF. CDR3 coding DNA: TGTGCCAGCAGTGAATTTACAGGGACAGATACGCAGTATTTT. Full variable domain (remainder filled in from reference TRBV25-1 and TRBJ2-3): EADIYQTPRYLVIGTGKKITLECSQTMGHDKMYWYQQDPGMELHLIHYSYGVNSTEKGDLSSESTVSRIRTEHFPLTLESARPSHTSQYLCASSEFTGTDTQYFGPGTRLTVL.